The 8 T cell receptor beta chains presented below share a single source sample, sequenced in a study of blood T cell repertoires in COVID-19. The repertoire was sequenced with immunoSEQ multiplex PCR; TCRdb's copy has only in-frame clones and lacks some. The repertoire holds roughly 220,000 clones, less than 90% seen once, with more than 2.5% in the top ten. The sequenced sample consisted of PBMCs or T cells enriched from blood (not recorded which). The receptors were sampled from a woman in her 30s who had recovered from COVID-19.

The chain employs TRBV12-5 and TRBJ1-4, with 11 bases fitting TRBD1. The CDR3 is 14 amino acids. CDR1 is LGHNT, CDR2 FRNRAP, per germline. The trim removed 5 bases at V and 7 bases at J, leaving 3 bases unmatched. The CDR3 is CASGAGTGGEKLFF. Here the CDR3 DNA reads TGTGCTAGTGGTGCCGGGACAGGGGGTGAAAAACTGTTTTTT.

This chain links TRBV6-5 with TRBJ2-3; D unresolved. Germline V gives CDR1 MNHEY, CDR2 SVGAGI. The length of the CDR3 is 13 residues. The V end lost 4 bases, the J end lost 1 base, and 6 bases lay between the germline ends. The CDR3, as DNA: TGTGCCAGCAGTTCTCCCGGCACAGATACGCAGTATTTT. This codes for CASSSPGTDTQYF.

This rearrangement joins TRBV29-1 to TRBJ2-6, with D maybe TRBD1 (5 bases). Germline V gene sequence: CDR1 SQVTM, CDR2 ANQGSEA. This CDR3 region has 14 residues. Deletions cut 4 bases from V and 1 base from J, with 8 bases between. DNA for the CDR3: TGCAGCGTTGGGGGCGAATCTGGGGCCAACGTCCTGACTTTC. It translates to CSVGGESGANVLTF.

The chain carries TRBV4-1 and TRBJ1-2, with D possibly matching TRBD1 (6 bases). V lost 6 bases and J 4 bases, leaving 12 bases between the germline ends. CDR3 length: 13 amino acids. From germline, CDR1 is MGHRA and CDR2 YSYEKL. The CDR3 DNA is TGCGCCAGCAGACTGGACAGACGCTATGGCTACACCTTC. This encodes CASRLDRRYGYTF.

The chain carries TRBV7-8 and TRBJ1-2; D is perhaps TRBD1 (6 bases). The CDR3 covers 13 residues. The ends were cut back, 5 bases at V and 4 bases at J, with 11 bases in the middle. CDR1 is SGHVS, CDR2 FQNEAQ, per germline. CDR3 sequence: CASSRDIVYGYTF. Written as DNA, the CDR3 is TGTGCCAGCAGCCGGGACATTGTCTATGGCTACACCTTC.

The CDR3 region is CASSWDRDTEAFF. CDR3 sequence (DNA): TGTGCCAGCAGCTGGGACAGGGACACTGAAGCTTTCTTT. The chain combines TRBV7-2 with TRBJ1-1; 9 bases match TRBD1. Germline V lookup: CDR1 SGHTA, CDR2 FQGNSA. Trimming took 4 bases from V and 3 from J; bases not matched to a gene: 0. The CDR3 extends over 13 amino acids.

The rearrangement uses TRBV29-1 and TRBJ1-2; no clear D. V dropped 1 base and J dropped 0 bases, with 9 bases sitting between them. The CDR3 totals 14 residues. Germline CDR1 and CDR2: SQVTM and ANQGSEA. The chain's CDR3 is CSVEVRGSNYGYTF. The CDR3 nucleotides are TGCAGCGTTGAAGTTCGGGGTTCTAACTATGGCTACACCTTC.

This chain links TRBV4-1 with TRBJ2-1; tentatively, D is TRBD1 (5 bases). The CDR3 length is 14 residues. CDR1 is MGHRA, CDR2 YSYEKL, per germline. The germline V and J ends were trimmed by 0 bases and 8 bases, with 11 bases remaining between them. CDR3: CASSQEVRDDEQFF. The CDR3 DNA is TGCGCCAGCAGCCAAGAAGTCAGGGATGATGAGCAGTTCTTC.